These T cell receptor beta chains were read from a single sample in a study of cytomegalovirus exposure and HLA in healthy donors. TCRdb's copy holds only in-frame clones and misses some; the assay was immunoSEQ multiplex PCR. The sample includes roughly 80,000 clones, approximately 88% of them seen just once. Sequencing input: PBMCs. Receptors were obtained from a woman aged 45-65 years in good health and CMV-seronegative. CDR3s include the opening cysteine and the closing phenylalanine or tryptophan. A D gene is named only where the DNA matches it firmly.

V	D	J	DNA	CDR3
TRBV7-9	-	TRBJ1-4	TGTGCCAGCAGCCCAGAGGCGGGAGGTAATGAAAAACTGTTTTTT	CASSPEAGGNEKLFF
TRBV15	-	TRBJ2-6	TGTGCCACCAGCTTATCAACAGGCTCTGGGGCCAACGTCCTGACTTTC	CATSLSTGSGANVLTF
TRBV9	-	TRBJ1-1	TGTGCCAGCAGCCCGCATGGCAGGCTCATGAACACTGAAGCTTTCTTT	CASSPHGRLMNTEAFF
TRBV28	-	TRBJ1-5	TGTGCCAGCAAGGGGTCCCAGGGCGGTCAGCCCCAGCATTTT	CASKGSQGGQPQHF
TRBV18	TRBD1	TRBJ1-4	TGTGCCAGCTCACCTTTCCCCGGGACAGGCCGTGAAAAACTGTTTTTT	CASSPFPGTGREKLFF
TRBV7-9	-	TRBJ1-2	TGTGCCAGCAGCTCGGGACTTCGTGCTAACTATGGCTACACCTTC	CASSSGLRANYGYTF
TRBV5-1	-	TRBJ2-1	TGCGCCAGCAGCTTAGGACAGACCTCCTACAATGAGCAGTTCTTC	CASSLGQTSYNEQFF
TRBV5-1	TRBD2	TRBJ2-3	TGCGCCAGCAGCCCCCGAGTAGCGGGGGGCTCCGATACGCAGTATTTT	CASSPRVAGGSDTQYF
TRBV4-3	-	TRBJ2-4	TGCGCCAGCAGCCAAGATCCCCCCCGGTACGCTGGTGTTCTAGCCAAAAACATTCAGTACTTC	CASSQDPPRYAGVLAKNIQYF
TRBV9	-	TRBJ1-1	TGTGCCAGCAGCGTAGGGCGGGAGAACACTGAAGCTTTCTTT	CASSVGRENTEAFF
TRBV5-1	-	TRBJ2-3	TGCGCCAGCAGCAAGGGACAAAGCACAGATACGCAGTATTTT	CASSKGQSTDTQYF
TRBV6-6	-	TRBJ2-1	TGTGCCAGCAGTTTTACAGGTCAGAGCAATGAGCAGTTCTTC	CASSFTGQSNEQFF
TRBV7-2	TRBD2	TRBJ2-3	TGTGCCAGCAGCCCGGGGAGGGCGGGGGGGCATGATACGCAGTATTTT	CASSPGRAGGHDTQYF
TRBV5-1	-	TRBJ1-1	TGCGCCAGCAGCGTAAACAGGCCGGGGGTCACTGAAGCTTTCTTT	CASSVNRPGVTEAFF